This TCR beta chain derives from a study of blood T cell repertoires in COVID-19. Study summary: PBMCs, B-cell-depleted T cells, or T cells provided the cDNA or gDNA that made up the material.

The CDR3 is 15 amino acids. Trimming removed 6 bases from V and 5 bases from J; junction bases left unmatched: 11. The germline V gene has CDR1 SGHRS and CDR2 YFSETQ. Cohort placement rested on clinical history that participants reported themselves. The table came from immunoSEQ multiplex PCR; TCRdb's copy has only in-frame clones and leaves some out. The profile shows about 370,000 clones, roughly 86% of them singletons. Sequenced sample: PBMCs or T cells enriched from blood (not recorded which). The rearrangement links TRBV5-1 to TRBJ1-2; 9 nucleotides align to TRBD1. This TCR derives from a woman aged 25 to 39 who had recovered from COVID-19. CDR3: CASTRTGAFDYGYTF. Here the CDR3 DNA reads TGCGCCAGCACCAGGACAGGGGCTTTTGATTATGGCTACACCTTC.